Detailed here is one T cell receptor beta chain. Trimming left V 1 base short and J 10 bases short, with 14 bases between. CDR3 length equals 15 residues. The V gene's germline CDR1 is LNHDA and CDR2 SQIVND (reference sequence). Each and every patient relapsed after autologous stem cell transplantation, and patients got differing brentuximab vedotin exposure. Each best response was a complete response, a partial response or progressive disease. This sample was taken from a study of PD-1 blockade in classical Hodgkin lymphoma. Sequenced by immunoSEQ multiplex PCR; TCRdb stores in-frame clones only, minus some. Of 7,200 or so clones listed, roughly 79% are singletons.

The specimen comprised peripheral blood mononuclear cells (PBMCs), sampled before the second cycle of nivolumab. V gene TRBV19 combines with J gene TRBJ1-6; D call uncertain. The receptor's source is a human donor with classical Hodgkin lymphoma. CDR3 nucleotides: TGTGCCAGTAGTATAGTAACGGACGTAGGCTCACCCCTCCACTTT. It is translated as CASSIVTDVGSPLHF.